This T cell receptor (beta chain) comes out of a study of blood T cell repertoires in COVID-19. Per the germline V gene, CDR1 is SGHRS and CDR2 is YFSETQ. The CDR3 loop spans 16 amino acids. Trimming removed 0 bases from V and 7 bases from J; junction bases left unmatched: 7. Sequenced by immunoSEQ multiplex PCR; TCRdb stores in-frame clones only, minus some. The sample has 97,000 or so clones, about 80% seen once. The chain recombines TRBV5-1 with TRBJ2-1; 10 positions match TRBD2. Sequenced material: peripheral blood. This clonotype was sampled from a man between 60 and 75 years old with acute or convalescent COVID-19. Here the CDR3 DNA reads TGCGCCAGCAGCTTGGTCCCTAGCGGGGGTGGAAATGAGCAGTTCTTC. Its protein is CASSLVPSGGGNEQFF.